This T cell receptor (beta chain) derives from a study of blood T cells in healthy people across ages. Findings of the study overall: Strong correlation existed between TCR beta diversity and naive T cell percentage. No conclusive comparison of naive versus antigen-experienced cells was possible with unsorted PBMCs.

Primed by a sample-barcoded 5' primer and a J-beta primer mix, a second PCR proceeded for 7 to 11 cycles. TCRdb called the 5' RACE reads again in MiXCR, with one record for every CDR3 protein. In the table there are hundreds of thousands of distinct CDR3 sequences, around half of which are singletons. Points on this clonotype: The antigen remains undetermined.

Drawn from each donor were roughly 10 milliliters of peripheral blood. Total RNA was extracted at no less than 5 micrograms per sample. The germline V gene has CDR1 SNHLY and CDR2 FYNNEI. Deletions cut 3 bases from V and 0 bases from J, with 7 bases between. The CDR3 runs to 14 residues. The chain is built from TRBV2 and TRBJ2-3; D gene unclear. Material: blood. The sequence was obtained from a woman aged 60-75 years in good health. The CDR3 loop reads CASSEESSTDTQYF. The CDR3 coding sequence is TGTGCCAGCAGTGAGGAGAGTAGCACAGATACGCAGTATTTT.